Shown below are 4 T cell receptor beta chains from a single sample sequenced in a study of shared clonotypes between healthy human individuals. Data came from immunoSEQ multiplex PCR; TCRdb stores just in-frame clones and leaves some out. The profile covers some 2,000,000 clones, with approximately 94% appearing a single time and roughly 0.13% taken by the ten largest. Material for sequencing was naive CD4+ T cells sorted from blood. This sample's subset: CD45RA+ positively selected. All receptors come from a man aged 18-30 years in good health.

V and J are TRBV18 and TRBJ2-5; 7 nucleotides match TRBD2. The V gene's germline CDR1 is KGHSH and CDR2 LQKENI. The CDR3 is 13 residues long. Trimming took 11 bases from V and 4 from J; bases not matched to a gene: 10. The CDR3 DNA is TGTGCCTCAAATAGCGGGTCGGGAGAGACCCAGTACTTC. The encoded protein is CASNSGSGETQYF.

The CDR3 loop is CASSLPDSGGTNYGYTF. DNA of the CDR3: TGTGCCAGCAGCTTGCCTGACTCAGGGGGAACTAACTATGGCTACACCTTC. V is TRBV7-9 and J is TRBJ1-2, with TRBD1 identical over 7 bases. This CDR3 region has 17 residues. V dropped 3 bases and J dropped 0; count of bases not matched to a gene: 10. Germline-derived CDR1 and CDR2 are SEHNR and FQNEAQ (reference sequence).

The rearrangement uses TRBV28 and TRBJ2-7, with 7 nucleotides matching TRBD2. The CDR3 consists of 11 residues. From germline, CDR1 is MDHEN and CDR2 SYDVKM. V trimming: 4 bases; J trimming: 10 bases; junction bases outside the gene matches: 4. The CDR3 sequence: CASSSLAFQYF. The DNA of the CDR3 is TGTGCCAGCAGTTCACTAGCGTTTCAGTACTTC.

This clone appeared once. The V call is TRBV5-4, the J call TRBJ2-7; D may be TRBD1 (6 bases). This CDR3 is built from 15 residues. V was cut by 4 bases and J by 1 base, with 15 bases left in between. Looked up from germline, CDR1 is SGHNT and CDR2 is YYREEE (reference sequence). CDR3 region: CASSPPGQSSYEQYF. The CDR3 nucleotides are TGTGCCAGCAGCCCCCCCGGACAGAGTTCCTACGAGCAGTACTTC.